Included here is one T cell receptor (beta chain) sequence, with context. The data were obtained in a study of blood T cell repertoires in COVID-19. Turning to the study itself: The analysed material was cDNA or gDNA that came from T cells, B-cell-depleted T cells, or PBMCs.

Sequenced by immunoSEQ multiplex PCR; TCRdb stores in-frame clones only, minus some. The data contain under 350,000 clones, 86% of them seen just once; the ten biggest clones take up approximately 2.4%. In terms of age and location, participants ranged from about 18 to 95 years and lived in about two dozen US areas. Cohorts were determined from participant-reported clinical history. The CDR3 loop spans 14 amino acids. The V end lost 2 bases, the J end lost 0 bases, and 2 bases lay between the germline ends. Germline CDR1 reads MGHRA; CDR2 reads YSYEKL. The receptor was isolated from a woman between 18 and 29 years old who had recovered from COVID-19. V usage is TRBV4-1 and J usage is TRBJ2-6; D unclear. Sequenced: PBMCs or T cells enriched from blood (not recorded which). CDR3 amino acids: CASSQHSGANVLTF. The DNA for the CDR3 is TGCGCCAGCAGCCAACACTCTGGGGCCAACGTCCTGACTTTC.